Listed here are 7 T cell receptor beta chains from one sample, sequenced in a study of cytomegalovirus exposure and HLA in healthy donors. 60 Vbeta and 13 Jbeta primers were used in PCR. Assay: immunoSEQ multiplex PCR; the TCRdb copy retains only in-frame clones and omits some. This sample yields 100,000 to 150,000 clones, of which 80% are seen a single time; about 9.2% belongs to the top ten. The specimen sequenced was PBMCs. These TCRs come from a man in his thirties or forties in good health and CMV-seropositive.

A few counts support this clone. The V gene is TRBV6-5, the J gene TRBJ1-2; TRBD1 might be the D (5 bases). CDR3 length equals 14 residues. V lost 6 bases to trimming and J lost 7 bases, with 18 bases between them. Germline CDR1 and CDR2: MNHEY and SVGAGI. The CDR3 protein is CASSPRASLRGYTF. The CDR3 nucleotides read TGTGCCAGCAGCCCCAGGGCGAGTCTACGTGGCTACACCTTC.

V usage is TRBV5-1 and J usage is TRBJ2-7; 11 positions match TRBD1. This CDR3 region has 15 residues. The germline V gene encodes CDR1 SGHRS and CDR2 YFSETQ. The ends lost 5 bases at V and 6 bases at J; junction bases unmatched: 10. CDR3: CASRWGQGGDGEQYF. The DNA of the CDR3 is TGCGCCAGCAGATGGGGACAGGGGGGTGACGGCGAGCAGTACTTC.

The chain is built from TRBV29-1 and TRBJ2-5; the D gene is possibly TRBD1 (5 bases). There are 12 residues in the CDR3. The germline V gene has CDR1 SQVTM and CDR2 ANQGSEA. V was cut by 7 bases and J by 1 base, with 10 bases left in between. The CDR3 sequence is CSARTSQETQYF. CDR3 sequence (DNA): TGCAGCGCACGGACATCCCAAGAGACCCAGTACTTC. Combining the CDR3 with reference TRBV29-1 and TRBJ2-5 gives the whole variable domain SAVISQKPSRDICQRGTSLTIQCQVDSQVTMMFWYRQQPGQSLTLIATANQGSEATYESGFVIDKFPISRPNLTFSTLTVSNMSPEDSSIYLCSARTSQETQYFGPGTRLLVL.

V gene TRBV13 combines with J gene TRBJ2-3; D is uncertain. V was trimmed by 4 bases and J by 7 bases, leaving 9 bases between them. The length of the CDR3 is 12 residues. Germline loops: CDR1 PRHDT, CDR2 FYEKMQ (reference sequence). The CDR3 region has the DNA TGTGCCAGCAGCTCCCCCAGGAATACGCAGTATTTT. Its protein product is CASSSPRNTQYF. The full variable domain, in which reference TRBV13 and TRBJ2-3 provide the parts outside the CDR3, is AAGVIQSPRHLIKEKRETATLKCYPIPRHDTVYWYQQGPGQDPQFLISFYEKMQSDKGSIPDRFSAQQFSDYHSELNMSSLELGDSALYFCASSSPRNTQYFGPGTRLTVL.

Worth noting for this clone: The sample contains more than one DNA sequence encoding this CDR3. The CDR3 is CASSLAGQMNTEAFF. DNA of the CDR3: TGCGCCAGCAGCTTGGCGGGACAGATGAACACTGAAGCTTTCTTT. This sequence joins TRBV5-1 and TRBJ1-1; TRBD1 matches at 7 bases. The CDR3 length is 15 residues. CDR1 and CDR2 from the germline V gene are SGHRS and YFSETQ. V lost 0 bases to trimming and J lost 0 bases; unmatched junction nucleotides: 2. Together with reference TRBV5-1 and TRBJ1-1, the CDR3 gives the full variable domain: KAGVTQTPRYLIKTRGQQVTLSCSPISGHRSVSWYQQTPGQGLQFLFEYFSETQRNKGNFPGRFSGRQFSNSRSEMNVSTLELGDSALYLCASSLAGQMNTEAFFGQGTRLTVV.

V usage is TRBV5-1 and J usage is TRBJ2-3; a possible D gene is TRBD2 (6 bases). V was cut by 4 bases and J by 5 bases, with 11 bases left in between. The CDR3 runs to 13 residues. Germline V gene data show CDR1 as SGHRS and CDR2 as YFSETQ. The CDR3: CASSGGYVDTQYF. CDR3 in DNA: TGCGCCAGCAGCGGGGGGTATGTAGATACGCAGTATTTT.

This chain connects TRBV5-1 to TRBJ1-5; D possibly corresponds to TRBD1 (6 bases). The germline V gene has CDR1 SGHRS and CDR2 YFSETQ. There are 16 residues in the CDR3. Trimming pared 1 base from V and 7 bases from J, leaving 18 bases between. In nucleotides, the CDR3 is TGCGCCAGCAGCTTGAAGGCAGGGGCCTTCGAGCAGCCCCAGCATTTT. It yields the protein CASSLKAGAFEQPQHF.